The clone carrying this TCR beta chain was counted only a few times. TCRdb reanalysed the 5' RACE reads using MiXCR and keeps one entry per CDR3 protein. The sample lists 60,000 or so distinct CDR3 sequences, roughly a tenth seen once, with about 1.5% in the top ten. Trimming removed 3 bases from V and 6 bases from J, with 17 bases in between. CDR1 LNHNV and CDR2 YYDKDF come from the germline V gene (reference sequence). This CDR3 contains 16 residues. These data come from a study of early T cells in non-severe SARS-CoV-2 infection. Input material: whole blood. The TCR was taken from an adult who was a healthcare worker with PCR-confirmed SARS-CoV-2 infection or an uninfected control (not recorded which). The rearrangement uses TRBV15 and TRBJ2-2; unclear D gene. The CDR3 DNA reads TGTGCCACCAGCAGGCCCTTCTTGTTTGGGGCCGGGGAGCTGTTTTTT. Its translation: CATSRPFLFGAGELFF.